The sequence of this TCR beta chain was determined in a study of shared clonotypes between healthy human individuals. About the research overall: A couple of female and a few male donors aged 18 to 49 were enrolled.

CDR1 is LGHNA and CDR2 is YSLEER in the germline V gene. Trimming stripped 1 base from V and 0 bases from J, with 9 bases between. The CDR3 is 15 residues long. Sequenced by immunoSEQ multiplex PCR; TCRdb stores in-frame clones only, minus some. Of roughly 2.1 million clones detected, around 93% appear once; the ten largest clones hold 1.5% to 2%. Naive CD8 cells, CD45RO-negative and positively selected for CCR7, excluded terminally differentiated effector memory CD45RA+ cells. Those who donated were healthy HIV-negative adults, with no recent acute infections or vaccinations reported. Source material: naive CD8+ T cells from PBMCs. The sequence was obtained from a man younger than 30 in good health. Some clones in this sample may be carry-over from other donors' samples. The chain employs TRBV4-3 and TRBJ1-2; the D gene is possibly TRBD1 (5 bases). The CDR3 DNA reads as TGCGCCAGCAGCCAAGTTCGACAGACTAACTATGGCTACACCTTC. Translating it yields CASSQVRQTNYGYTF.